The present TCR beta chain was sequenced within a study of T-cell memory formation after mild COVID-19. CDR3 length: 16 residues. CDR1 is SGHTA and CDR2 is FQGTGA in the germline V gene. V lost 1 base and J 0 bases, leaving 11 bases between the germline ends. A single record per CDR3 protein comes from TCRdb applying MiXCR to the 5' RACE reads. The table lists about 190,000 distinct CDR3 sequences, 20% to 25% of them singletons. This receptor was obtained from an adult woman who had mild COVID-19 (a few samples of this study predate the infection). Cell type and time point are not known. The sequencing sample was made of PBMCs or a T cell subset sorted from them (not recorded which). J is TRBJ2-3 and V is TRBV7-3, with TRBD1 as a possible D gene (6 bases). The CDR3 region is CASSLIGQSSTDTQYF. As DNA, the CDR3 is TGTGCCAGCAGCTTAATTGGACAGTCTAGCACAGATACGCAGTATTTT.